The T cell receptor beta chain under discussion was sequenced for a study of cytomegalovirus exposure and HLA in healthy donors. With regard to this clone: Its antigen remains unidentified.

General study results and limits: Cytomegalovirus status was reportedly diagnosed by the classifier with high sensitivity and specificity. An analysis done earlier found most TCR beta V segments productive about 87% or about 30% of the time. An assumption of roughly uniform sequencing depth across donors underlay the presence/absence analyses.

CDR1 is SEHNR and CDR2 is FQNEAQ in the germline V gene (reference sequence). The CDR3 totals 16 residues. Trimming shortened V by 4 bases and J by 4 bases, and 17 bases separated the two germline ends. PCR was performed using 60 Vbeta and 13 Jbeta primers. The protocol was immunoSEQ multiplex PCR, while the TCRdb copy is restricted to in-frame clones and leaves out a portion. The sample lists under 200,000 clones, around 65% occurring once. This receptor was identified in a woman aged 35 to 49 in good health and CMV-seropositive. The J gene is TRBJ2-1, the V gene TRBV7-9, with D possibly being TRBD2 (6 bases). The material sequenced was PBMCs. The CDR3 protein is CASSYPGPRGYNEQFF. The CDR3 DNA reads TGTGCCAGCAGCTACCCCGGACCGCGGGGATACAATGAGCAGTTCTTC.